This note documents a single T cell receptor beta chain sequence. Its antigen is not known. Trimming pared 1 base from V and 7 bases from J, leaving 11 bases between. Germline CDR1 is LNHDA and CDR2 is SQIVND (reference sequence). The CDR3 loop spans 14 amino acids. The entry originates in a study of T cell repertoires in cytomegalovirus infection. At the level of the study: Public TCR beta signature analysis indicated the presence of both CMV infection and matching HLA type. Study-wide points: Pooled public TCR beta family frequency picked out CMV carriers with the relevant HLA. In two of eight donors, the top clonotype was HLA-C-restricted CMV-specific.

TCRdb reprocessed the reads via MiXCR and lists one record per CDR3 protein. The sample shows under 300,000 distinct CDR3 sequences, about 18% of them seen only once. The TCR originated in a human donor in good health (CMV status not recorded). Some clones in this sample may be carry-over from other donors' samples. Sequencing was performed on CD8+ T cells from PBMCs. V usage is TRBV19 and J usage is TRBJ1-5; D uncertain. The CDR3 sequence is CASSIVGYMQPQHF. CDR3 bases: TGTGCCAGTAGTATAGTGGGGTACATGCAGCCCCAGCATTTT.